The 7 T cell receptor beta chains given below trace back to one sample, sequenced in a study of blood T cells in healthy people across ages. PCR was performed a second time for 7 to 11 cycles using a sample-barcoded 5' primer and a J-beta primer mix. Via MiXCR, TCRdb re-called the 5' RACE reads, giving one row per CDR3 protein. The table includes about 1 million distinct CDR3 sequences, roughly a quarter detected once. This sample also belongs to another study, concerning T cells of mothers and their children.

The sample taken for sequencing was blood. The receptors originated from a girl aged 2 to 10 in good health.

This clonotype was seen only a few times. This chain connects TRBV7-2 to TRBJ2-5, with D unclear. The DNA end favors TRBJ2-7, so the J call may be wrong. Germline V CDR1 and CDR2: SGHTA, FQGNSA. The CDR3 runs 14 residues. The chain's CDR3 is CASSPASFAYEQYF. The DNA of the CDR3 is TGTGCCAGCAGCCCAGCAAGCTTCGCCTACGAGCAGTACTTC.

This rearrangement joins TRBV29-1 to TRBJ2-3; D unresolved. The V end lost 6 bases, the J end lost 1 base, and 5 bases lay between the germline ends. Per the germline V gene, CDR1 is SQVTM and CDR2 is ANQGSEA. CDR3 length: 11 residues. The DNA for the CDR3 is TGCAGCGTGATTGGCACAGATACGCAGTATTTT. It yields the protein CSVIGTDTQYF.

The chain's CDR3 is CSVDRGADNEQFF. The DNA of the CDR3 is TGCAGCGTTGATAGGGGGGCCGATAATGAGCAGTTCTTC. V usage is TRBV29-1 and J usage is TRBJ2-1, with D perhaps given as TRBD1 or TRBD2 (6 bases each). CDR3 length: 13 amino acids. The V gene's germline CDR1 is SQVTM and CDR2 ANQGSEA. Trimming cost V 3 bases and J 7 bases, with 13 bases left between them.

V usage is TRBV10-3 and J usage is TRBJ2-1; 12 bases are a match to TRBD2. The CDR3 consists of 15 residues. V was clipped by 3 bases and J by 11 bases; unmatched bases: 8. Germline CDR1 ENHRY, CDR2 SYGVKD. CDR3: CAISEGTSGPKQQFF. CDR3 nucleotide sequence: TGTGCCATCAGTGAAGGGACTAGCGGGCCTAAACAGCAGTTCTTC.

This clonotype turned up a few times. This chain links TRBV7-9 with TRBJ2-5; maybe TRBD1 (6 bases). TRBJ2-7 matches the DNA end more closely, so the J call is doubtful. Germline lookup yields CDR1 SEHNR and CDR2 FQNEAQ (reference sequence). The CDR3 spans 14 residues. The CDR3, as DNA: TGTGCCAGCAGCGACCGGGACAAGCACTACGAGCAGTACTTC. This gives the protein CASSDRDKHYEQYF.

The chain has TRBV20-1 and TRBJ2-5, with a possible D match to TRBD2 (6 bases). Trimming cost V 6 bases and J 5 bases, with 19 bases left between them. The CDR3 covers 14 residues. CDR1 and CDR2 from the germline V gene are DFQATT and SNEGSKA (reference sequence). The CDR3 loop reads CSAKSAGLVETQYF. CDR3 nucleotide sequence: TGCAGTGCCAAGAGCGCGGGATTGGTCGAGACCCAGTACTTC.

CDR3 in amino acids: CAVRQGTEAFF. CDR3 sequence (DNA): TGTGCCGTCCGACAGGGAACTGAAGCTTTCTTT. The V gene is TRBV6-1, the J gene TRBJ1-1; 7 bases map to TRBD1. The CDR3 runs to 11 residues. The V segment lost 11 bases and the J segment 5 bases; nucleotides outside the gene matches: 5. CDR1 MNHNS and CDR2 SASEGT come from the germline V gene.